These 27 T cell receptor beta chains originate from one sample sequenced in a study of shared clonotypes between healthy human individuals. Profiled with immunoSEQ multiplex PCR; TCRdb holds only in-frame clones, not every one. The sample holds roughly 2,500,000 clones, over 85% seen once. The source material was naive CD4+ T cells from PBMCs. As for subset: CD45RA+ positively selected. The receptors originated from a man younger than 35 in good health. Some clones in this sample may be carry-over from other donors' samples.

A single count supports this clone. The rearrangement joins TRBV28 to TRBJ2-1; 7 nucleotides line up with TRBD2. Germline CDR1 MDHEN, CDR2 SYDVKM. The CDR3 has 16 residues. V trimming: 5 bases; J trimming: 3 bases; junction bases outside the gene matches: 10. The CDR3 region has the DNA TGTGCCAGCAGTCTAAACCCCACGGGGGGCTACAATGAGCAGTTCTTC. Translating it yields CASSLNPTGGYNEQFF.

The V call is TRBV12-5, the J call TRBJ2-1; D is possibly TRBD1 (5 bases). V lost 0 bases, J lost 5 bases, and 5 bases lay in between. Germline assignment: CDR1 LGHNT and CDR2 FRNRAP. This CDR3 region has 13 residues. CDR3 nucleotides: TGTGCTAGTGGTTTGGTAGGGGACAATGAGCAGTTCTTC. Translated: CASGLVGDNEQFF.

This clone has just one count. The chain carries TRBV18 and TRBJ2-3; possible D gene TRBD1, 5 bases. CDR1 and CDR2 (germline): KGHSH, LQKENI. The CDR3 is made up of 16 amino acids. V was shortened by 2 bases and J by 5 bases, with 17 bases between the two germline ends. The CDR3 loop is CASSPGAGMKRDTQYF. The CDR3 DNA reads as TGTGCCAGCTCACCAGGGGCAGGTATGAAACGAGATACGCAGTATTTT.

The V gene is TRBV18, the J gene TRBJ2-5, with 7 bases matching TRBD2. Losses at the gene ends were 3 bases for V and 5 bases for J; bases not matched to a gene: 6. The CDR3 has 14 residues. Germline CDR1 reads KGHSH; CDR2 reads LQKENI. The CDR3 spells CASSPGRGGETQYF. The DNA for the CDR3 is TGTGCCAGCTCACCCGGACGGGGAGGGGAGACCCAGTACTTC.

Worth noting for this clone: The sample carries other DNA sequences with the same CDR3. The CDR3 sequence: CASSPPGLSYEQYF. The CDR3 DNA is TGTGCCAGCTCACCACCCGGACTCTCCTACGAGCAGTACTTC. The chain employs TRBV18 and TRBJ2-7; tentatively, D is TRBD2 (5 bases). This CDR3 comprises 14 residues. Trimming removed 0 bases at V and 0 bases at J, with 6 bases between. CDR1 and CDR2 (germline): KGHSH, LQKENI.

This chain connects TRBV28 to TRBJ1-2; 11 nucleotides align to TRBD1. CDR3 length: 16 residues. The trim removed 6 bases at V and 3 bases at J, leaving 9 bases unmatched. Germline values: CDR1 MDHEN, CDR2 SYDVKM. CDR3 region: CASSWTGGTGDYGYTF. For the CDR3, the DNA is TGTGCCAGCAGCTGGACAGGGGGCACCGGGGACTATGGCTACACCTTC.

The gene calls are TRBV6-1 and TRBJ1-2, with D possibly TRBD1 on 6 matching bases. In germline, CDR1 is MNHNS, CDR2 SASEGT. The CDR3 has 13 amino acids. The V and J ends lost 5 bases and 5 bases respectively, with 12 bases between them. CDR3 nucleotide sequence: TGTGCCAGCAGTCCACGGACAGATTATGGCTACACCTTC. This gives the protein CASSPRTDYGYTF.

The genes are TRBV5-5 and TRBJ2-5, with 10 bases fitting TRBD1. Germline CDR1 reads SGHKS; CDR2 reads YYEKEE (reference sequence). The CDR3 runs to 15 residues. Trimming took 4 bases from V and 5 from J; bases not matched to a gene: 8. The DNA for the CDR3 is TGTGCCAGCAGCAGGCAGACAGGGGGCTGGGAGACCCAGTACTTC. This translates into CASSRQTGGWETQYF. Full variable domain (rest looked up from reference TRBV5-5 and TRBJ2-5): DAGVTQSPTHLIKTRGQQVTLRCSPISGHKSVSWYQQVLGQGPQFIFQYYEKEERGRGNFPDRFSARQFPNYSSELNVNALLLGDSALYLCASSRQTGGWETQYFGPGTRLLVL.

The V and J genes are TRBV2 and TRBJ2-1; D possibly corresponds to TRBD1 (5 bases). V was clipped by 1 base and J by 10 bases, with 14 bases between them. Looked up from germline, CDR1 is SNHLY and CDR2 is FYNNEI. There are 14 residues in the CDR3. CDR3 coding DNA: TGTGCCAGCAGTGAAGAGCTTCTGGGGCCCGAGCAGTTCTTC. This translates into CASSEELLGPEQFF.

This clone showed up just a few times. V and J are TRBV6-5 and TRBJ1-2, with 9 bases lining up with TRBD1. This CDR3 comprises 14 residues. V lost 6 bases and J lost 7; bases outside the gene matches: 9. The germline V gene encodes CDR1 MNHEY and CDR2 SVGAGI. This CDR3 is CASSPTGGAAGYTF. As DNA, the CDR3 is TGTGCCAGCAGCCCAACAGGGGGCGCGGCTGGCTACACCTTC.

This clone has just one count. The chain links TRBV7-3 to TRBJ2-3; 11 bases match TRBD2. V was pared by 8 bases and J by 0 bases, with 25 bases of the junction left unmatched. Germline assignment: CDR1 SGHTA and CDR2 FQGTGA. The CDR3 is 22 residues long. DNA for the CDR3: TGTGCCAGCTTTGGGTTCGGGTTGGGACTAGCGGTATCGGAGACAAGCACAGATACGCAGTATTTT. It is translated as CASFGFGLGLAVSETSTDTQYF.

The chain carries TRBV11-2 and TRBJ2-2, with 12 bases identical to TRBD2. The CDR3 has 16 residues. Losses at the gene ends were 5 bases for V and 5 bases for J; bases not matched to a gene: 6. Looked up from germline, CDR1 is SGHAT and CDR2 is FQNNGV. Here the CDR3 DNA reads TGTGCCAGCAGCCAAGGACTAGCGGGACCGACCGGGGAGCTGTTTTTT. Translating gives CASSQGLAGPTGELFF.

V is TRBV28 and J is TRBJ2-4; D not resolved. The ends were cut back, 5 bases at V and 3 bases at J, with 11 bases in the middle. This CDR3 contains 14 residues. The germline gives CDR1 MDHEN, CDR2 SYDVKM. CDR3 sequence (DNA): TGTGCCAGCAGTGCCGTAAGGTTCAAAAACATTCAGTACTTC. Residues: CASSAVRFKNIQYF.

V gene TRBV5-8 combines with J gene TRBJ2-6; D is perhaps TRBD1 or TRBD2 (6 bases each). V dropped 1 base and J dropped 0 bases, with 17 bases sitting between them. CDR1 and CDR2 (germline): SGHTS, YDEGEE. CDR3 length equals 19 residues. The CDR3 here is CASSLWSGGLGSGANVLTF. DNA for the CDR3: TGTGCCAGCAGCTTGTGGTCCGGGGGCCTCGGCTCTGGGGCCAACGTCCTGACTTTC. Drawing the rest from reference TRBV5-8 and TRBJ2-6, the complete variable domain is EAGVTQSPTHLIKTRGQQATLRCSPISGHTSVYWYQQALGLGLQFLLWYDEGEERNRGNFPPRFSGRQFPNYSSELNVNALELEDSALYLCASSLWSGGLGSGANVLTFGAGSRLTVL.

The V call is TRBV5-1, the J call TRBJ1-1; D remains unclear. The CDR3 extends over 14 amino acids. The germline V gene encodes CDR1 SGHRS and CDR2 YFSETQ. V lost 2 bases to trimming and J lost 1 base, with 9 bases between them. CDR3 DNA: TGCGCCAGCAGCTTTTGGACGGCGAACACTGAAGCTTTCTTT. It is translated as CASSFWTANTEAFF. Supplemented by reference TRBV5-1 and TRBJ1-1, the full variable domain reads KAGVTQTPRYLIKTRGQQVTLSCSPISGHRSVSWYQQTPGQGLQFLFEYFSETQRNKGNFPGRFSGRQFSNSRSEMNVSTLELGDSALYLCASSFWTANTEAFFGQGTRLTVV.

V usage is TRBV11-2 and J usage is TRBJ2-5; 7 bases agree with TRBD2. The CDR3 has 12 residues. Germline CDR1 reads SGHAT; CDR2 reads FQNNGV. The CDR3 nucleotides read TGTCGTACGGGACTATCACAAGAGACCCAGTACTTC. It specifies CRTGLSQETQYF.

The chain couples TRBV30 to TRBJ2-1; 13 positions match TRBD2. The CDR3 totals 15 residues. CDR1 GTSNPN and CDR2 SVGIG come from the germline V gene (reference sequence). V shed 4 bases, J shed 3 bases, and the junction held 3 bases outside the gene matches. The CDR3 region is CAWTRTSGSYNEQFF. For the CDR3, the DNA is TGTGCCTGGACCAGGACTAGCGGGAGCTACAATGAGCAGTTCTTC. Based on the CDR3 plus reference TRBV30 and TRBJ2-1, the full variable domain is SQTIHQWPATLVQPVGSPLSLECTVEGTSNPNLYWYRQAAGRGLQLLFYSVGIGQISSEVPQNLSASRPQDRQFILSSKKLLLSDSGFYLCAWTRTSGSYNEQFFGPGTRLTVL.

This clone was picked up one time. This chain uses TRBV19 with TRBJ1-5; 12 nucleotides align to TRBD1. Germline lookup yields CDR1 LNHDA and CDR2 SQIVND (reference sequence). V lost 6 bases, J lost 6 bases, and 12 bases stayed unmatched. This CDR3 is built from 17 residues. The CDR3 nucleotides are TGTGCCAGTAGCATCATGCCGGGACAGGGGGCTCGTCAGCCCCAGCATTTT. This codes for CASSIMPGQGARQPQHF.

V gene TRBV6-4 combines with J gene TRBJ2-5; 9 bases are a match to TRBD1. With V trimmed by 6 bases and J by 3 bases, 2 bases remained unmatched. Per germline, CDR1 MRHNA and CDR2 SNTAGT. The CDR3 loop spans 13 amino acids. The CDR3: CASRQGAKETQYF. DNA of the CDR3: TGTGCCAGCAGACAGGGGGCAAAAGAGACCCAGTACTTC.

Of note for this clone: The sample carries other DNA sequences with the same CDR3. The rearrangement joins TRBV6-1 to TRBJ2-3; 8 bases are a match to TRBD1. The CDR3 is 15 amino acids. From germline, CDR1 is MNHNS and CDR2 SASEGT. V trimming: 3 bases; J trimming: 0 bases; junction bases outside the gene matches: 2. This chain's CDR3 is CASSDQGASTDTQYF. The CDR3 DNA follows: TGTGCCAGCAGTGATCAGGGGGCGAGCACAGATACGCAGTATTTT.

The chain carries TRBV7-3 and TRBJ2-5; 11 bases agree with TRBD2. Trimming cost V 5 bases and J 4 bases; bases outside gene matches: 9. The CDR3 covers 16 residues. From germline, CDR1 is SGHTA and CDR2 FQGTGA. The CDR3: CASSGGTSGDSETQYF. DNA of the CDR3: TGTGCCAGCAGCGGGGGGACTAGCGGTGATTCAGAGACCCAGTACTTC.

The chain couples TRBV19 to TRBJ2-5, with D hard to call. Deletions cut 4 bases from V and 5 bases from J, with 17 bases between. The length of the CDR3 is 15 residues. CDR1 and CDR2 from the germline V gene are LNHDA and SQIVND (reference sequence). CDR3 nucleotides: TGTGCCAGTAGTACACCAACGGACCCGGCCGAGACCCAGTACTTC. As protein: CASSTPTDPAETQYF.

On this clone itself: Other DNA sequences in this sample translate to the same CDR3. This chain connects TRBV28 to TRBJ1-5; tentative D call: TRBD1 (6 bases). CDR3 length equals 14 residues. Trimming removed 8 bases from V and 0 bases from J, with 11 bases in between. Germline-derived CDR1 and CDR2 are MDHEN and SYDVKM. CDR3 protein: CASGTPYSNQPQHF. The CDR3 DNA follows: TGTGCCAGCGGGACACCTTATAGCAATCAGCCCCAGCATTTT.

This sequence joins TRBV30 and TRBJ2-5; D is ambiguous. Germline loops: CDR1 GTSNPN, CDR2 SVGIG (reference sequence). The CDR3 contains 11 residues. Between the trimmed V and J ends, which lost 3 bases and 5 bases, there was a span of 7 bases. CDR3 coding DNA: TGTGCCTGGAGGGGGATTGAGACCCAGTACTTC. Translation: CAWRGIETQYF.

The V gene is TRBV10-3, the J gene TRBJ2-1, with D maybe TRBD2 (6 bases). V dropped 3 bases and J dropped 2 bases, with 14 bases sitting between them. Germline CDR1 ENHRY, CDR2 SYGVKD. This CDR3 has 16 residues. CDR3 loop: CAISEGLRTTYNEQFF. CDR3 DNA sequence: TGTGCCATCAGTGAAGGACTAAGGACTACCTACAATGAGCAGTTCTTC.

DNA for the CDR3: TGCGCCAGCAGAGTGTCTAGTTGGGTTGGTGAGCAGTTCTTC. This codes for CASRVSSWVGEQFF. The chain has TRBV5-1 and TRBJ2-1; D is unresolved. The CDR3 has 14 residues. V shed 5 bases and J shed 9 bases, with 18 bases lying between them. The V gene's germline CDR1 is SGHRS and CDR2 YFSETQ.

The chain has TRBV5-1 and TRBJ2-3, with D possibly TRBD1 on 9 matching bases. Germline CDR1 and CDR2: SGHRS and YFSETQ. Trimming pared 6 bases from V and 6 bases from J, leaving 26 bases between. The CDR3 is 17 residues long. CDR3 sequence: CASKGIAGQGSWDTQYF. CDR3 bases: TGCGCCAGCAAGGGAATAGCGGGACAGGGCTCTTGGGATACGCAGTATTTT.